Given below is one T cell receptor (beta chain) in context. The antigen is unknown. The data were taken from a study of T cell repertoires in cytomegalovirus infection. Overall study context: Use of recently identified HLA-C-restricted and well-studied HLA-B-restricted CMV epitopes was part of the study. A matching HLA type, together with CMV infection, was signaled by public TCR beta signatures. Broader study findings: Frequencies of public TCR beta families were cumulated, and this identified carriers of CMV plus the relevant HLA. CMV-specific HLA-C-restricted TCR beta clonotypes dominated the ex vivo response.

This CDR3 is 16 amino acids long. Per the germline V gene, CDR1 is PRHDT and CDR2 is FYEKMQ (reference sequence). The germline V and J ends were trimmed by 7 bases and 4 bases, with 20 bases remaining between them. A single record per CDR3 protein comes from TCRdb applying MiXCR to the reads. Counted here are approximately 730,000 distinct CDR3 sequences, roughly 28% occurring once; the ten biggest clones make up about an eighth. The receptor was derived from a human donor in good health (CMV status not recorded). Some clones in this sample may be carry-over from other donors' samples. This chain connects TRBV13 to TRBJ1-5, with a weak D call TRBD1 (5 bases). Sequences were derived from cultured CD8+ T cells from PBMCs, sampled from culture after CMV antigen stimulation. CDR3 loop: CASTSGGAAGNQPQHF. The DNA of the CDR3 is TGTGCCAGCACTTCCGGAGGGGCGGCAGGTAATCAGCCCCAGCATTTT. The full variable domain, with the rest looked up from reference TRBV13 and TRBJ1-5, is AAGVIQSPRHLIKEKRETATLKCYPIPRHDTVYWYQQGPGQDPQFLISFYEKMQSDKGSIPDRFSAQQFSDYHSELNMSSLELGDSALYFCASTSGGAAGNQPQHFGDGTRLSIL.